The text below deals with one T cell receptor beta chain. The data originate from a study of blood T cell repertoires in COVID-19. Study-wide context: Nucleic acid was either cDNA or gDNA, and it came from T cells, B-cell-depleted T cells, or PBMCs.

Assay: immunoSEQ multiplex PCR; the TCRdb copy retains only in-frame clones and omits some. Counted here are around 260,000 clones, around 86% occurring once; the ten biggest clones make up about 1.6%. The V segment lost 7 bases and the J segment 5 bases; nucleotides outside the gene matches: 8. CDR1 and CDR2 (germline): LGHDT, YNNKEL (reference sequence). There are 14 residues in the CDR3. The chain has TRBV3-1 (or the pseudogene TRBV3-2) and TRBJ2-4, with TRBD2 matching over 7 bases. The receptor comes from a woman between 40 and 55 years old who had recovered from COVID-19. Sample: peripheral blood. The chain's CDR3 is CASKPGGRQNIQYF. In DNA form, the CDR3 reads TGTGCCAGCAAGCCGGGGGGTCGGCAAAACATTCAGTACTTC.